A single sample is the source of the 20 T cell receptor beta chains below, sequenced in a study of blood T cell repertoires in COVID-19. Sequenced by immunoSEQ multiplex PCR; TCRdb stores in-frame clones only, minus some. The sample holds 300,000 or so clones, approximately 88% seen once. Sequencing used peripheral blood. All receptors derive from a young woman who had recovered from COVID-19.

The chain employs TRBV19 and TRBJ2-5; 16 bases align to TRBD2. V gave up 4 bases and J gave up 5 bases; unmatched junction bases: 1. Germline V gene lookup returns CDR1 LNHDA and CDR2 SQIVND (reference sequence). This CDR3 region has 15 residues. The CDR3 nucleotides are TGTGCCAGTAGTACGGGACTAGCGGGGGGGGAGACCCAGTACTTC. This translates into CASSTGLAGGETQYF. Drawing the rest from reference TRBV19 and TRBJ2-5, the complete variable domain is DGGITQSPKYLFRKEGQNVTLSCEQNLNHDAMYWYRQDPGQGLRLIYYSQIVNDFQKGDIAEGYSVSREKKESFPLTVTSAQKNPTAFYLCASSTGLAGGETQYFGPGTRLLVL.

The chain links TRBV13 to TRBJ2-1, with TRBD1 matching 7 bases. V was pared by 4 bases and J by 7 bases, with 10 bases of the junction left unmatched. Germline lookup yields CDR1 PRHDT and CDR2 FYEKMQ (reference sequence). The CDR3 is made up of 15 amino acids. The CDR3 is CASSSAGTVRNEQFF. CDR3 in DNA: TGTGCCAGCAGCTCCGCCGGGACAGTAAGGAATGAGCAGTTCTTC.

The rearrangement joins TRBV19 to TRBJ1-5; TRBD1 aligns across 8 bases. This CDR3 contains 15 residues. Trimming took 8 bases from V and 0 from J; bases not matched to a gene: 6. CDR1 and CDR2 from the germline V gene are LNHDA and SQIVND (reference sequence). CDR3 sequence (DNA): TGTGCCAGTGCAGGACAGGGCTATAGCAATCAGCCCCAGCATTTT. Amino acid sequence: CASAGQGYSNQPQHF.

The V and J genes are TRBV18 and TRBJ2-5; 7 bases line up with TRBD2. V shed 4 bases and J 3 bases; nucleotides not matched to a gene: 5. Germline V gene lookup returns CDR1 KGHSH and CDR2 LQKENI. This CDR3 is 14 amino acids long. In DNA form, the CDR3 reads TGTGCCAGCTCACAAAGCGGGAATGAAGAGACCCAGTACTTC. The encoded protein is CASSQSGNEETQYF.

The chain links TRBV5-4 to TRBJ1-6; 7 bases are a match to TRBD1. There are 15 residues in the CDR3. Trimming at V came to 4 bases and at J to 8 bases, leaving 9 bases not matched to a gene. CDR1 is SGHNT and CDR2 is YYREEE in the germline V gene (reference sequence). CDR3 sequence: CASSPDEGAYSPLHF. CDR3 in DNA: TGTGCCAGCAGCCCCGACGAGGGGGCTTATTCACCCCTCCACTTT.

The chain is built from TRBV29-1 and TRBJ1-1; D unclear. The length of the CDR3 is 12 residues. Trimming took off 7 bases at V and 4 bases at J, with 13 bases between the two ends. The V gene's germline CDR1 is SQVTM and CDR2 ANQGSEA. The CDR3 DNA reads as TGCAGCGCCGCGCGGCGGGGCACTGAAGCTTTCTTT. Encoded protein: CSAARRGTEAFF.

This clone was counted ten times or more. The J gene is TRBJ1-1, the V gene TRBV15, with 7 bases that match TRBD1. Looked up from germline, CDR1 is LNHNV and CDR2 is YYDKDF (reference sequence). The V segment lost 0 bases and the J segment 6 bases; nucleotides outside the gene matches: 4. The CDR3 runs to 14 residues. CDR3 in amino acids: CATSRDPTGPEAFF. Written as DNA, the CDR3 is TGTGCCACCAGCAGAGACCCGACAGGGCCTGAAGCTTTCTTT.

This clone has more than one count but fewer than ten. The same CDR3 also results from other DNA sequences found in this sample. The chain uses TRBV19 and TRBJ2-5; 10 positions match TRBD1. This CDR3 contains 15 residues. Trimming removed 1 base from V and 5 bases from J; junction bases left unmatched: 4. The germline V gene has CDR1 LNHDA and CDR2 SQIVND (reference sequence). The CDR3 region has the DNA TGTGCCAGTAGTATAGCGGGACAGGGGAGGGAGACCCAGTACTTC. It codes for CASSIAGQGRETQYF. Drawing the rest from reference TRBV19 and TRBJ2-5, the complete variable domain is DGGITQSPKYLFRKEGQNVTLSCEQNLNHDAMYWYRQDPGQGLRLIYYSQIVNDFQKGDIAEGYSVSREKKESFPLTVTSAQKNPTAFYLCASSIAGQGRETQYFGPGTRLLVL.

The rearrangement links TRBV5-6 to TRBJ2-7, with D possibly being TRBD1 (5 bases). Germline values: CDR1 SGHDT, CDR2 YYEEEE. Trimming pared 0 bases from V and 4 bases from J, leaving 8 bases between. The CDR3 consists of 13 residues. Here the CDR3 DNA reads TGTGCCAGCAGCTTGGGGGGCCCGTACGAGCAGTACTTC. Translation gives CASSLGGPYEQYF.

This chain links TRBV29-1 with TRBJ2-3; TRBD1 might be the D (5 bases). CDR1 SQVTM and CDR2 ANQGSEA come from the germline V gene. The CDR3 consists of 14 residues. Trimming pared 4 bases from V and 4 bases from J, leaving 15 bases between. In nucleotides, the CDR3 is TGCAGCGTTGTTTGGCCAGGGAACCCAGATACGCAGTATTTT. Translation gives CSVVWPGNPDTQYF.

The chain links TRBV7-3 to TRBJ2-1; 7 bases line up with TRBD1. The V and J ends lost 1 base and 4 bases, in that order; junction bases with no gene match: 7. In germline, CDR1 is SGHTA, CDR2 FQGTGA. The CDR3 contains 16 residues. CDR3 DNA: TGTGCCAGCAGCTTAATGTACGGGACAGAATACAATGAGCAGTTCTTC. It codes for CASSLMYGTEYNEQFF.

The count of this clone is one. The CDR3 loop is CASSSPGGLETEQFF. The CDR3 nucleotides read TGTGCCAGCAGTTCCCCAGGGGGCTTAGAGACTGAGCAGTTCTTC. This chain uses TRBV28 with TRBJ2-1; 8 positions match TRBD1. Germline V gene lookup returns CDR1 MDHEN and CDR2 SYDVKM. The CDR3 has 15 residues. With V trimmed by 4 bases and J by 9 bases, 11 bases remained unmatched.

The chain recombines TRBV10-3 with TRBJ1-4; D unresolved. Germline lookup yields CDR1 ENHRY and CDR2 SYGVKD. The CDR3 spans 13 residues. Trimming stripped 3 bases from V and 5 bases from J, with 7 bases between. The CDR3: CAISERVNEKLFF. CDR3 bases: TGTGCCATCAGTGAACGGGTGAATGAAAAACTGTTTTTT.

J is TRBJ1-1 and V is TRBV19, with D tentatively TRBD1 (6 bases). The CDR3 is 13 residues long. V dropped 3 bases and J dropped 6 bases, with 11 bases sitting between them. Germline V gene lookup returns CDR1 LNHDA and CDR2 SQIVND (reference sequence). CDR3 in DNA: TGTGCCAGTAGTATCCGCAACAGGGCTGAAGCTTTCTTT. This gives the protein CASSIRNRAEAFF.

For the CDR3, the DNA is TGTGCCAGCAGCATCAGGGGTTACACTGAAGCTTTCTTT. It codes for CASSIRGYTEAFF. The rearrangement joins TRBV7-9 to TRBJ1-1, with D perhaps TRBD1 (6 bases). Per the germline V gene, CDR1 is SEHNR and CDR2 is FQNEAQ (reference sequence). This CDR3 comprises 13 residues. Trimming left V 5 bases short and J 3 bases short, with 10 bases between.

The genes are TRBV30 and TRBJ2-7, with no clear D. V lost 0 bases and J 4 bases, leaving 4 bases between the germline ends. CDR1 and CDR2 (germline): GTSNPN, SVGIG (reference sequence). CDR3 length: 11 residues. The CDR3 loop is CAWSVRYEQYF. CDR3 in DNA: TGTGCCTGGAGTGTACGGTACGAGCAGTACTTC.

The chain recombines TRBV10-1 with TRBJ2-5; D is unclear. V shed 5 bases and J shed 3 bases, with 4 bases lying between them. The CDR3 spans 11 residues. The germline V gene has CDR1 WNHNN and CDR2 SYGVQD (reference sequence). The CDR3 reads CASSSEETQYF. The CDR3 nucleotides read TGCGCCAGCAGTTCCGAAGAGACCCAGTACTTC.

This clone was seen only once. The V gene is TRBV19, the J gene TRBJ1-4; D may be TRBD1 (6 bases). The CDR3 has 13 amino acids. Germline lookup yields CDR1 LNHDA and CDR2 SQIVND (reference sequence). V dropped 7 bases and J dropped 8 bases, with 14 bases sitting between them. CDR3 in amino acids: CASTDSLAEKLFF. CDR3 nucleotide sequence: TGTGCCAGTACGGACAGTTTGGCGGAAAAACTGTTTTTT.

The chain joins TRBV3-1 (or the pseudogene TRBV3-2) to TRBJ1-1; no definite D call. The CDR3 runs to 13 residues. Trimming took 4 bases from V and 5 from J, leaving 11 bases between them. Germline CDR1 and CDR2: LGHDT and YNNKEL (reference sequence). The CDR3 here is CASSPWEGTEAFF. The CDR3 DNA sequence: TGTGCCAGCAGCCCCTGGGAGGGAACTGAAGCTTTCTTT.

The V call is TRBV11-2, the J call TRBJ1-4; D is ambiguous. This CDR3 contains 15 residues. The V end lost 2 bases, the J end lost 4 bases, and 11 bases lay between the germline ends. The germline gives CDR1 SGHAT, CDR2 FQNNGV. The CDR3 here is CASSLPGAGNEKLFF. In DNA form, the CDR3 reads TGTGCCAGCAGCTTACCCGGAGCTGGTAATGAAAAACTGTTTTTT.